The rows below give T cell receptor beta chains drawn from one sample of a study of shared clonotypes between healthy human individuals. Sequencing was performed with immunoSEQ multiplex PCR; in TCRdb, only in-frame clones are kept and a portion is missing. This table has roughly 850,000 clones, roughly 96% appearing once. The sequencing sample was made of naive CD8+ T cells sorted from blood. The receptors shown here come from a man aged 25-40 years in good health. CDR3s include the opening cysteine and the closing phenylalanine or tryptophan. D genes are given only for firm matches. Size tells how often a clone was seen (once, few, many) or the class of an expanded clone, and some rows leave it out.

v_call: TRBV29-1; d_call: .; clone_size: .; cdr3_aa: CSGEILGEQYF
v_call: TRBV28; d_call: TRBD2; clone_size: .; cdr3_aa: CASSFIGLVSEQYF
v_call: TRBV2; d_call: .; clone_size: .; cdr3_aa: CASRGPQGLGFF
v_call: TRBV5-1; d_call: TRBD1; clone_size: once; cdr3_aa: CASSPGTGDTEAFF
v_call: TRBV7-9; d_call: .; clone_size: .; cdr3_aa: CASSPPSGTPTYEQYF
v_call: TRBV6-5; d_call: .; clone_size: .; cdr3_aa: CASSYVANQGYTF
v_call: TRBV27; d_call: .; clone_size: .; cdr3_aa: CASSNSIYEQYF
v_call: TRBV7-9; d_call: .; clone_size: once; cdr3_aa: CASSSERVPVGYTF
v_call: TRBV7-8; d_call: .; clone_size: .; cdr3_aa: CASSPPPEAFF
v_call: TRBV6-5; d_call: TRBD1; clone_size: once; cdr3_aa: CASIGTGVGEKLFF
v_call: TRBV7-9; d_call: TRBD1; clone_size: .; cdr3_aa: CASSRDRASETQYF
v_call: TRBV5-1; d_call: .; clone_size: .; cdr3_aa: CASSLSRGLSYEQYF
v_call: TRBV5-1; d_call: TRBD2; clone_size: .; cdr3_aa: CASSLMSSGRAVFADTQYF
v_call: TRBV27; d_call: TRBD2; clone_size: .; cdr3_aa: CASSSGTSGRFSETQYF
v_call: TRBV5-4; d_call: TRBD2; clone_size: .; cdr3_aa: CASSEPGLAYNEQFF
v_call: TRBV11-2; d_call: .; clone_size: .; cdr3_aa: CASSLGDISPQHF
v_call: TRBV30; d_call: .; clone_size: .; cdr3_aa: CAWGALAFSTDTQYF
v_call: TRBV28; d_call: .; clone_size: .; cdr3_aa: CASSLRNSYNEQFF
v_call: TRBV7-9; d_call: .; clone_size: .; cdr3_aa: CASSLVPDEQYF
v_call: TRBV19; d_call: TRBD2; clone_size: .; cdr3_aa: CASSIPGGYEQYF
v_call: TRBV19; d_call: .; clone_size: .; cdr3_aa: CAPPGGDSNQPQHF
v_call: TRBV19; d_call: .; clone_size: .; cdr3_aa: CASSPPPGRRTNTEAFF
v_call: TRBV25-1; d_call: .; clone_size: .; cdr3_aa: CASSPPGVGGNTIYF
v_call: TRBV4-1; d_call: TRBD1; clone_size: .; cdr3_aa: CASSQAPDRDNEQFF
v_call: TRBV4-1; d_call: .; clone_size: .; cdr3_aa: CASSQDPGLATEAFF
v_call: TRBV27; d_call: TRBD1; clone_size: .; cdr3_aa: CASRGQGTYEQYF
v_call: TRBV9; d_call: .; clone_size: once; cdr3_aa: CASSVGGGRYNEQYF
v_call: TRBV5-4; d_call: TRBD1; clone_size: .; cdr3_aa: CASLKTGGNYGYTF
v_call: TRBV15; d_call: .; clone_size: few; cdr3_aa: CATQMVNQPQHF
v_call: TRBV4-2; d_call: .; clone_size: .; cdr3_aa: CASSPNLGVWYEQYF
v_call: TRBV29-1; d_call: .; clone_size: .; cdr3_aa: CSVYSGSYNEQFF
v_call: TRBV5-5; d_call: TRBD2; clone_size: .; cdr3_aa: CASSFSLEGGYEQYF
v_call: TRBV19; d_call: .; clone_size: .; cdr3_aa: CASSTDRGPGPFYGYTF
v_call: TRBV5-1; d_call: TRBD1; clone_size: once; cdr3_aa: CASSLDRGMNTEAFF
v_call: TRBV9; d_call: TRBD1; clone_size: .; cdr3_aa: CASSVGTGNTGELFF
v_call: TRBV5-1; d_call: .; clone_size: .; cdr3_aa: CASSVPDPTYEQYF
v_call: TRBV9; d_call: .; clone_size: once; cdr3_aa: CASSVGVGGEQFF
v_call: TRBV4-2; d_call: .; clone_size: once; cdr3_aa: CASSQDPSEFSYEQYF
v_call: TRBV7-3; d_call: TRBD1; clone_size: .; cdr3_aa: CASSSLGTGPYGYTF
v_call: TRBV10-1; d_call: TRBD1; clone_size: few; cdr3_aa: CASSPQGPGTDTQYF
v_call: TRBV30; d_call: .; clone_size: .; cdr3_aa: CAWEYPRQRSTGNTIYF
v_call: TRBV18; d_call: .; clone_size: .; cdr3_aa: CASSPKVAVTSTDTQYF
v_call: TRBV19; d_call: .; clone_size: .; cdr3_aa: CATWEMEGNQPQHF
v_call: TRBV5-4; d_call: TRBD1; clone_size: .; cdr3_aa: CASSYTTGGNYEQYF
v_call: TRBV6-4; d_call: TRBD2; clone_size: .; cdr3_aa: CASSVRLAGYNEQFF
v_call: TRBV27; d_call: TRBD1; clone_size: .; cdr3_aa: CASRNTGTAYGYTF
v_call: TRBV11-2; d_call: .; clone_size: .; cdr3_aa: CASSPTVVDTEAFF
v_call: TRBV15; d_call: TRBD1; clone_size: .; cdr3_aa: CATSRKTGTANEKLFF
v_call: TRBV7-8; d_call: .; clone_size: .; cdr3_aa: CASRSTLAGEQYF
v_call: TRBV15; d_call: .; clone_size: .; cdr3_aa: CATSRDGGQPEAFF
v_call: TRBV6-1; d_call: .; clone_size: once; cdr3_aa: CASRIGSFEAFF
v_call: TRBV27; d_call: .; clone_size: .; cdr3_aa: CASSFSSVGTEAFF
v_call: TRBV2; d_call: .; clone_size: .; cdr3_aa: CASSLFGQTPYEQYF
v_call: TRBV11-2; d_call: TRBD2; clone_size: .; cdr3_aa: CASTPGRGRGGRYEQYF
v_call: TRBV29-1; d_call: .; clone_size: .; cdr3_aa: CSVEVVGSGSGNTIYF